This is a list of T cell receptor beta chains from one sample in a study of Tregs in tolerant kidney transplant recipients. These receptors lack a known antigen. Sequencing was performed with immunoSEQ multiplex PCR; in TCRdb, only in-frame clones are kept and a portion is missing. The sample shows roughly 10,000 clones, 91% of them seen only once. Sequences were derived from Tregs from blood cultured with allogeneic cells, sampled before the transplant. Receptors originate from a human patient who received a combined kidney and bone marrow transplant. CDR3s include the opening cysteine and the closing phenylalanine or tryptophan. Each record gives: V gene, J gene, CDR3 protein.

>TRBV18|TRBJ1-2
CASSPAGTGFLANYGYTF
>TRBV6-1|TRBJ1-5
CASSEGQGYQPQHF
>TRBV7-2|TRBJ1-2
CASSLGTDYGYTF
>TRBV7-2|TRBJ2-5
CASSADRTQYF
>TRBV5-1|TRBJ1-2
CASSLERGGAYGYTF
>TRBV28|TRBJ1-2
CASSSTGWGYTF
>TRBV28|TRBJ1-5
CASSPWDQPQHF
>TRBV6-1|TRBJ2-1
CASSQWGGEQFF
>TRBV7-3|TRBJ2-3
CASSYGTSGGLDTQYF
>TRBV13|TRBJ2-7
CASRWTLAQSYEQYF
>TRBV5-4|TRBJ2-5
CASSLDGSGGAETQYF
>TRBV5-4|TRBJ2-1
CASSQGGTSGLGEQFF
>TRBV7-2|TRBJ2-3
CASSPQLAAYTDTQYF
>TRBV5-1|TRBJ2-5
CASSFGISPLEETQYF
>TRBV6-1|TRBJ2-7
CASSEIFTGSYEQYF
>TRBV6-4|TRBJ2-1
CASSAIGTSGEQFF
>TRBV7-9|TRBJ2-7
CASSQGTVGEQYF
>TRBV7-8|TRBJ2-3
CASSDLLAGAADTQYF
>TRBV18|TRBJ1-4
CASSPAGVTNEKLFF
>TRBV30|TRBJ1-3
CAWSVSDGTIYF
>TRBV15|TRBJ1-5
CATSRGDPNQPQHF
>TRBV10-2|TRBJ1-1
CASSESHTEAFF
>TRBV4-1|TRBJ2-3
CASSQGHIAGGSTDTQYF
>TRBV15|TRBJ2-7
CATSRDRGGYEQYF
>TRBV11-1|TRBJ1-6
CASSIGPHNSPLHF
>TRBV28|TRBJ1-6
CASTTGQGGSPLHF
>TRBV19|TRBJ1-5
CASSPRQGRIGNQPQHF
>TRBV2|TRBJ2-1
CAIPRTGRYNEQFF
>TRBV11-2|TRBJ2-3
CASSLSDTQYF
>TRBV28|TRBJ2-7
CASKYQRGAQYF
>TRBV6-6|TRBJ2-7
CASSLGSSYEQYF
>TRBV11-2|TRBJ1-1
CASSSPAASSWRTEAFF
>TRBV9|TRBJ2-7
CASSAQGAAYEQYF
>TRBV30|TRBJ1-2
CAWSVRIDSKHGYTF
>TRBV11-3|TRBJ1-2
CASSLAGQGYYGYTF
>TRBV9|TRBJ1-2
CASSAGTGYGYTF
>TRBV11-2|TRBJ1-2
CASSLGLQAHHTF
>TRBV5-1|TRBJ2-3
CASSLVLGLHTDTQYF
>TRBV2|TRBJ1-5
CASAAPGSYQPQHF
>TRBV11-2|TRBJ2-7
CASSSSGLAVYEQYF
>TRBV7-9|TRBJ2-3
CASSLGSSTDTQYF
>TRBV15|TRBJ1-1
CATSFLGGFTGEAFF
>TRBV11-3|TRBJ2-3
CASSLGHTDTQYF
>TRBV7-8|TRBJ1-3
CASSLEGGAPGNTIYF
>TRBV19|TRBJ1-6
CASSIRAESPLHF
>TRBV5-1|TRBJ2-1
CASGTGTGGNDEQFF
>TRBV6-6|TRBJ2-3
CASSSGREIDTQYF
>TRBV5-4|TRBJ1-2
CASSFGQGAYGYTF
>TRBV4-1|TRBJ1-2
CASSQAGTWYGYTF